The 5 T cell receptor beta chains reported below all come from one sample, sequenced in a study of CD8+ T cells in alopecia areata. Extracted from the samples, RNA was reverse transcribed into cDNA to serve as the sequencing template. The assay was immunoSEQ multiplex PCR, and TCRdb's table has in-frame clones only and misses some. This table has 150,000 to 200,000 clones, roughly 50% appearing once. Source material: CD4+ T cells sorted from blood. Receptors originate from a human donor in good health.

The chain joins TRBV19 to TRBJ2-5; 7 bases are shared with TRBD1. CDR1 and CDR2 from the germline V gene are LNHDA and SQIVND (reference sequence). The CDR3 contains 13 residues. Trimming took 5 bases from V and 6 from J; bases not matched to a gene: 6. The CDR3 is CASSGTATKTQYF. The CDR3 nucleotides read TGTGCCAGTAGTGGGACAGCCACGAAGACCCAGTACTTC.

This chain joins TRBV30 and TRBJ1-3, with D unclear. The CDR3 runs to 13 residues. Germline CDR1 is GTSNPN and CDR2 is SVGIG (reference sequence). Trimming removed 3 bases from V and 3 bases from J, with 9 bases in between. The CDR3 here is CAWRSDVGNTIYF. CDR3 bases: TGTGCCTGGAGAAGTGATGTTGGAAACACCATATATTTT.

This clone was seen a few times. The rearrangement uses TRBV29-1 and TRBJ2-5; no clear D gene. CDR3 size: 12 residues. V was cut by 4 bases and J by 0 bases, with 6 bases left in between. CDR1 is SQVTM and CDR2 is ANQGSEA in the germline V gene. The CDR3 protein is CSVAVHQETQYF. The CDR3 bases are TGCAGCGTTGCGGTCCACCAAGAGACCCAGTACTTC.

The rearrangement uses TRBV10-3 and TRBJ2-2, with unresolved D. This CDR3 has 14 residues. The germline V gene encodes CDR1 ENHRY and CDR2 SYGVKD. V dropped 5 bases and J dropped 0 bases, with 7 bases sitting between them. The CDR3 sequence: CAISRNANTGELFF. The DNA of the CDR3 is TGTGCCATCAGTCGAAACGCGAACACCGGGGAGCTGTTTTTT.

This CDR3 is CASRGKADRNEQYF. CDR3 DNA: TGTGCCAGCAGGGGGAAAGCGGATAGAAACGAGCAGTACTTC. The rearrangement links TRBV6-6 to TRBJ2-7; D might be TRBD2 (5 bases). CDR1 is MNHNY and CDR2 is SVGAGI in the germline V gene (reference sequence). Trimming took off 6 bases at V and 5 bases at J, with 17 bases between the two ends. This CDR3 spans 14 amino acids.